This passage covers 18 T cell receptor beta chains from one sample sequenced in a study of T cells in Graves' hyperthyroidism and ophthalmopathy. RNA transcripts yielded amplified TCR beta CDR3 regions. The HTBI primer set was used in a first-round RT-PCR of the TCR CDR3. TCRdb itself ran the multiplex PCR reads through MiXCR, one entry per CDR3 protein. Of nearly 750,000 distinct CDR3 sequences detected, about a third appear once; the ten largest clones hold around 30%. The sequenced sample consisted of blood. The receptors derive from a middle-aged woman with Graves' hyperthyroidism.

This clonotype was found many times. The rearrangement joins TRBV10-2 to TRBJ1-3; D ambiguous. V lost 3 bases and J 0 bases, leaving 9 bases between the germline ends. CDR3 length: 15 amino acids. CDR1 is WSHSY and CDR2 is SAAADI in the germline V gene. CDR3 residues: CASSEAAVSGNTIYF. CDR3 bases: TGCGCCAGCAGTGAAGCCGCCGTCTCTGGAAACACCATATATTTT.

The chain uses TRBV11-3 and TRBJ2-5, with D unresolved. V was clipped by 3 bases and J by 4 bases, with 12 bases between them. Germline V CDR1 and CDR2: SGHNT, YENEEA. The CDR3 is 14 residues long. The CDR3: CASSFPKLVETQYF. CDR3 sequence (DNA): TGTGCCAGCAGCTTCCCCAAATTAGTAGAGACCCAGTACTTC.

Concerning this clonotype itself: It is likely a read error, because the conserved phenylalanine at the end of the CDR3 is missing. The V gene is TRBV7-9, the J gene TRBJ2-2; D gene ambiguous. Germline V lookup: CDR1 SEHNR, CDR2 FQNEAQ (reference sequence). This CDR3 is built from 12 residues. The DNA of the CDR3 is TGTGCTAGCAGCGAGAACACCGGGGAGCTGTTTTCT. Encoded protein: CASSENTGELFS.

This clonotype has a count of ten or more. CDR3 sequence reads: CASSESYKISARNTIYF. CDR3 nucleotide sequence: TGTGCCAGCAGTGAATCATACAAGATTTCAGCCCGAAACACCATATATTTT. This sequence joins TRBV2 and TRBJ1-3; no clear D. The CDR3 is 17 residues long. Trimming removed 2 bases at V and 5 bases at J, with 19 bases between. In germline, CDR1 is SNHLY, CDR2 FYNNEI.

This clonotype was seen at least ten times. The chain links TRBV5-4 to TRBJ1-3; D not resolved. V dropped 4 bases and J dropped 3 bases, with 8 bases sitting between them. The CDR3 covers 13 residues. Germline CDR1 SGHNT, CDR2 YYREEE (reference sequence). CDR3 loop: CASSREVGNTIYF. DNA of the CDR3: TGTGCCAGCAGCAGGGAGGTTGGAAACACCATATATTTT.

A remark on this clonotype: At one of its ends the junction is not consistent with the germline gene, which may arise from a read error. The chain links TRBV10-3 to TRBJ1-5, with D possibly being TRBD1 (5 bases). Germline CDR1 and CDR2: ENHRY and SYGVKD. This CDR3 region has 14 residues. The CDR3 DNA follows: TGTGCCAGCAGTCGGACACTGAACAATCAGCCCCAGCATTTT. Protein sequence: CASSRTLNNQPQHF.

In this sample, this clonotype turned up many times. This sequence joins TRBV4-1 and TRBJ2-6; D is uncertain. V lost 1 base and J lost 2, with 3 bases in between. The germline V gene has CDR1 MGHRA and CDR2 YSYEKL. The CDR3 is 14 amino acids. This CDR3 reads CASSQATGANVLTF. In DNA form, the CDR3 reads TGCGCCAGCAGCCAAGCTACTGGGGCCAACGTCCTGACTTTC.

This clonotype was seen only once. The chain employs TRBV29-1 and TRBJ2-7; 9 nucleotides match TRBD1. The ends lost 6 bases at V and 3 bases at J; junction bases unmatched: 9. The CDR3 has 14 residues. Germline V gene sequence: CDR1 SQVTM, CDR2 ANQGSEA. The CDR3 coding sequence is TGCAGCGTAGCACACACGGGACAGGGCTACGAGCAGTACTTC. It specifies CSVAHTGQGYEQYF.

The table lists this clonotype with a count of one. Without the conserved terminal phenylalanine or tryptophan, this CDR3 likely stems from a read error. The chain joins TRBV15 to TRBJ1-1, with no clear D. The ends were cut back, 0 bases at V and 11 bases at J, with 13 bases in the middle. Germline-derived CDR1 and CDR2 are LNHNV and YYDKDF (reference sequence). This CDR3 has 13 amino acids. DNA of the CDR3: TGTGCCACCAGCAGAGATCTAATAATTGAGGCTTTCCTT. Translating it yields CATSRDLIIEAFL.

The chain joins TRBV24-1 to TRBJ2-3; no reliable D call. The V and J ends lost 5 bases and 0 bases respectively, with 5 bases between them. This CDR3 spans 13 amino acids. In germline, CDR1 is KGHDR, CDR2 SFDVKD. This CDR3 reads CATSVRSTDTQYF. In DNA form, the CDR3 reads TGTGCCACCAGTGTGCGTAGCACAGATACGCAGTATTTT.

This clonotype occurred many times. The chain has TRBV6-5 and TRBJ1-6; D is unresolved. V lost 6 bases to trimming and J lost 8 bases, with 5 bases between them. The CDR3 has 11 amino acids. The germline V gene encodes CDR1 MNHEY and CDR2 SVGAGI. The CDR3 region is CASSGDSPLHF. The CDR3 DNA sequence: TGTGCCAGCAGCGGGGATTCACCCCTCCACTTT.

This clonotype was recorded many times. V gene TRBV20-1 combines with J gene TRBJ1-1; D is uncertain. V dropped 5 bases and J dropped 5 bases, with 12 bases sitting between them. Germline V gene sequence: CDR1 DFQATT, CDR2 SNEGSKA (reference sequence). This CDR3 is built from 12 residues. The CDR3 DNA sequence: TGCAGTGCTTTCGGTCCGGGGACTGAAGCTTTCTTT. Residues: CSAFGPGTEAFF.

The chain recombines TRBV4-3 with TRBJ2-7; a possible D gene is TRBD1 (6 bases). CDR1 and CDR2 (germline): LGHNA, YSLEER. The CDR3 totals 15 residues. The V end lost 1 base, the J end lost 3 bases, and 13 bases lay between the germline ends. CDR3 bases: TGCGCCAGCAGCCAAGTACAGGGAGAAAACTACGAGCAGTACTTC. It codes for CASSQVQGENYEQYF.

This clonotype was detected only once. This chain links TRBV7-2 with TRBJ1-5, with a possible D match to TRBD1 (5 bases). The CDR3 runs 14 residues. Germline loops: CDR1 SGHTA, CDR2 FQGNSA. The ends were cut back, 2 bases at V and 10 bases at J, with 15 bases in the middle. CDR3 DNA: TGTGCCAGCAGCTTACACCGGGGCTCCCCTCCCCAGCATTTT. This sequence encodes CASSLHRGSPPQHF.

The chain joins TRBV6-5 to TRBJ1-3; no reliable D call. CDR1 is MNHEY, CDR2 SVGAGI, per germline. This CDR3 contains 15 residues. V was clipped by 6 bases and J by 0 bases, with 12 bases between them. The CDR3 sequence: CASRRTFHSGNTIYF. As DNA, the CDR3 is TGTGCCAGCAGGAGGACCTTCCACTCTGGAAACACCATATATTTT.

V is TRBV2 and J is TRBJ2-5; 8 bases match TRBD1. The CDR3 is 15 amino acids. J gave up 7 bases and V 6 bases, and 13 bases lay outside the gene matches. Germline CDR1 and CDR2: SNHLY and FYNNEI. The CDR3 region has the DNA TGTGCCAGCAGCTGGAAGGCAGGGGGCGCGGGGACCCAGTACTTC. Amino acid sequence: CASSWKAGGAGTQYF. Full variable domain (missing parts from reference TRBV2 and TRBJ2-5): EPEVTQTPSHQVTQMGQEVILRCVPISNHLYFYWYRQILGQKVEFLVSFYNNEISEKSEIFDDQFSVERPDGSNFTLKIRSTKLEDSAMYFCASSWKAGGAGTQYFGPGTRLLVL.

This chain joins TRBV9 and TRBJ2-7; tentatively, D is TRBD2 (6 bases). Germline CDR1 and CDR2: SGDLS and YYNGEE. Trimming shortened V by 5 bases and J by 5 bases, and 20 bases separated the two germline ends. This CDR3 region has 15 residues. CDR3: CASSSVGGDHDEQYF. CDR3 coding DNA: TGTGCCAGCAGTTCGGTCGGAGGGGATCACGACGAGCAGTACTTC.

This clonotype was detected a few times. This rearrangement joins TRBV10-3 to TRBJ1-2; 9 bases map to TRBD1. Germline values: CDR1 ENHRY, CDR2 SYGVKD. Germline trimming cut 8 bases from V and 3 bases from J; bases unmatched to any gene: 10. There are 15 residues in the CDR3. The CDR3 loop reads CAIQGQGEGDYGYTF. CDR3 in DNA: TGTGCCATCCAGGGACAGGGAGAAGGGGACTATGGCTACACCTTC.